The 21 T cell receptor beta chains given below trace back to one sample, sequenced in a study of blood T cell repertoires in COVID-19. Repertoires were generated with immunoSEQ multiplex PCR, while TCRdb's copy carries only in-frame clones and drops some. The data hold 230,000 or so clones, with about 86% observed a single time. The sequencing sample was made of peripheral blood. The receptors originated from a man between 50 and 59 years old with active or convalescent COVID-19.

Here the CDR3 DNA reads TGTGCCAGTAGGGACAGGGGCGTGAACACTGAAGCTTTCTTT. Its translation: CASRDRGVNTEAFF. The chain employs TRBV19 and TRBJ1-1, with 9 bases identical to TRBD1. Germline trimming cut 6 bases from V and 0 bases from J; bases unmatched to any gene: 2. The CDR3 extends over 14 amino acids. Germline lookup yields CDR1 LNHDA and CDR2 SQIVND (reference sequence).

The chain recombines TRBV7-9 with TRBJ1-2; weak D call: TRBD1 (5 bases). Germline CDR1 is SEHNR and CDR2 is FQNEAQ (reference sequence). The germline V and J ends were trimmed by 6 bases and 7 bases, with 18 bases remaining between them. This CDR3 is 14 amino acids long. The CDR3 loop reads CASRPQVDSGGYTF. The DNA of the CDR3 is TGTGCCAGCAGACCACAGGTCGATAGTGGTGGCTACACCTTC.

J is TRBJ2-1 and V is TRBV25-1; no clear D. V lost 3 bases, J lost 0 bases, and 9 bases lay in between. CDR1 and CDR2 (germline): MGHDK, SYGVNS. The CDR3 runs to 15 residues. The CDR3 region has the DNA TGTGCCAGCAGTGAGGAGTTGGCCTCCTACAATGAGCAGTTCTTC. This encodes CASSEELASYNEQFF.

The V call is TRBV19, the J call TRBJ1-1; maybe TRBD1 (6 bases). The CDR3 runs 14 residues. Germline V lookup: CDR1 LNHDA, CDR2 SQIVND (reference sequence). V shed 6 bases and J shed 1 base, with 12 bases lying between them. The CDR3, as DNA: TGTGCCAGTAGCACGGGACAACGGAACACTGAAGCTTTCTTT. This sequence encodes CASSTGQRNTEAFF.

The chain links TRBV7-3 to TRBJ2-1; no clear D. Trimming pared 5 bases from V and 7 bases from J, leaving 18 bases between. The germline gives CDR1 SGHTA, CDR2 FQGTGA. There are 15 residues in the CDR3. CDR3 bases: TGTGCCAGCAGCCCGCGAGATTTACCTTGGAATGAGCAGTTCTTC. Translating gives CASSPRDLPWNEQFF.

The genes are TRBV7-2 and TRBJ1-1; the match to TRBD1 covers 9 bases. J lost 6 bases, V lost 3 bases, and 8 bases had no gene match. This CDR3 is built from 15 residues. Germline V gives CDR1 SGHTA, CDR2 FQGNSA. CDR3 amino acids: CASSLTGGRWSEAFF. CDR3 nucleotide sequence: TGTGCCAGCAGCTTGACAGGGGGACGATGGTCTGAAGCTTTCTTT.

This sequence joins TRBV28 and TRBJ1-2; no clear D. Between the trimmed V and J ends, which lost 7 bases and 8 bases, there was a span of 14 bases. Germline CDR1 MDHEN, CDR2 SYDVKM. There are 12 residues in the CDR3. CDR3 coding DNA: TGTGCCAGCAACACCGCCCGAGGGGGCTACACCTTC. This sequence encodes CASNTARGGYTF.

This chain links TRBV2 with TRBJ2-7, with 11 bases lining up with TRBD1. There are 14 residues in the CDR3. Germline V gene sequence: CDR1 SNHLY, CDR2 FYNNEI. V shed 7 bases, J shed 2 bases, and the junction held 4 bases outside the gene matches. Written as DNA, the CDR3 is TGTGCCAGCACCCCGGGACAGGGGGCCTACGAGCAGTACTTC. Residues: CASTPGQGAYEQYF.

V is TRBV29-1 and J is TRBJ2-7, with 7 bases that match TRBD1. V was pared by 7 bases and J by 5 bases, with 5 bases of the junction left unmatched. The CDR3 loop spans 11 amino acids. Germline-derived CDR1 and CDR2 are SQVTM and ANQGSEA. The CDR3 protein is CSAATGHEQYF. The CDR3 DNA reads TGCAGCGCTGCGACAGGGCACGAGCAGTACTTC.

The V gene is TRBV3-1 (or the pseudogene TRBV3-2), the J gene TRBJ2-5; weak D call: TRBD2 (5 bases). The V gene lost 9 bases and the J gene lost 3 bases, with 17 bases spanning the gap. The germline gives CDR1 LGHDT, CDR2 YNNKEL (reference sequence). The CDR3 consists of 14 residues. The CDR3 loop is CASLQSGIKETQYF. The CDR3 DNA follows: TGTGCCAGTTTACAGTCGGGGATAAAAGAGACCCAGTACTTC.

This chain joins TRBV2 and TRBJ2-3, with 10 bases lining up with TRBD2. Per germline, CDR1 SNHLY and CDR2 FYNNEI. With V trimmed by 1 base and J by 5 bases, 3 bases remained unmatched. The CDR3 runs to 15 residues. The CDR3 DNA reads as TGTGCCAGCAGTGAAGTCCTAGCGGGGGTAGATACGCAGTATTTT. Translated, it gives CASSEVLAGVDTQYF.

This chain joins TRBV6-5 and TRBJ1-2; no firm D call. The length of the CDR3 is 13 residues. Germline CDR1 and CDR2: MNHEY and SVGAGI. The V and J ends lost 0 bases and 5 bases respectively, with 7 bases between them. The CDR3 sequence is CASSYSAGYGYTF. The CDR3, as DNA: TGTGCCAGCAGTTACTCGGCGGGTTATGGCTACACCTTC.

The rearrangement links TRBV28 to TRBJ1-1, with 7 bases identical to TRBD1. CDR3 length: 13 residues. The junction had 6 bases not matched to a gene; V was cut back by 4 bases and J by 7 bases. Germline-derived CDR1 and CDR2 are MDHEN and SYDVKM. CDR3 loop: CASSSGGWGEAFF. Here the CDR3 DNA reads TGTGCCAGCAGTTCAGGGGGTTGGGGTGAAGCTTTCTTT. The variable domain in full, with the rest retrieved from reference TRBV28 and TRBJ1-1, is DVKVTQSSRYLVKRTGEKVFLECVQDMDHENMFWYRQDPGLGLRLIYFSYDVKMKEKGDIPEGYSVSREKKERFSLILESASTNQTSMYLCASSSGGWGEAFFGQGTRLTVV.

The chain joins TRBV7-2 to TRBJ2-2, with 7 bases matching TRBD1. The ends lost 8 bases at V and 0 bases at J; junction bases unmatched: 12. The V gene's germline CDR1 is SGHTA and CDR2 FQGNSA. CDR3 size: 17 residues. The CDR3 spells CASGRGTVSANTGELFF. Written as DNA, the CDR3 is TGTGCCAGCGGTCGAGGGACAGTATCCGCGAACACCGGGGAGCTGTTTTTT.

The J gene is TRBJ1-1, the V gene TRBV28, with D possibly being TRBD1 (6 bases). CDR3 size: 14 residues. V lost 4 bases and J lost 1, with 10 bases in between. Germline values: CDR1 MDHEN, CDR2 SYDVKM. The CDR3: CASSSPTGNTEAFF. In nucleotides, the CDR3 is TGTGCCAGCAGTTCCCCGACAGGGAACACTGAAGCTTTCTTT.

The V gene is TRBV6-5, the J gene TRBJ2-6; tentatively, D is TRBD1 (5 bases). Trimming pared 7 bases from V and 0 bases from J, leaving 7 bases between. The CDR3 extends over 14 amino acids. Germline V gene sequence: CDR1 MNHEY, CDR2 SVGAGI. CDR3 coding DNA: TGTGCCAGCATGCAGGGCTCTGGGGCCAACGTCCTGACTTTC. Protein product: CASMQGSGANVLTF.

Here the CDR3 DNA reads TGTGCCAGCAGCCAAGTTCGGGAGCGGGGGGGCTTGGCCGGGGAGCTGTTTTTT. Protein product: CASSQVRERGGLAGELFF. The rearrangement uses TRBV3-1 (or the pseudogene TRBV3-2) and TRBJ2-2, with 10 bases that match TRBD2. The junction had 11 bases not matched to a gene; V was cut back by 1 base and J by 6 bases. The CDR3 is made up of 18 amino acids. Germline V lookup: CDR1 LGHDT, CDR2 YNNKEL (reference sequence).

The chain employs TRBV6-5 and TRBJ1-6, with a weak D call TRBD1 (5 bases). Germline assignment: CDR1 MNHEY and CDR2 SVGAGI. Trimming took off 6 bases at V and 6 bases at J, with 15 bases between the two ends. This CDR3 region has 15 residues. CDR3 DNA sequence: TGTGCCAGCAGGTTGGGGGGGGGAGGTAATTCACCCCTCCACTTT. Translating gives CASRLGGGGNSPLHF.

The rearrangement links TRBV7-3 to TRBJ1-1, with 8 bases that match TRBD1. Trimming at V came to 2 bases and at J to 8 bases, leaving 4 bases not matched to a gene. CDR3 length: 13 residues. Germline assignment: CDR1 SGHTA and CDR2 FQGTGA. The CDR3 protein is CASSLVGDREAFF. CDR3 in DNA: TGTGCCAGCAGCTTAGTGGGGGACAGGGAAGCTTTCTTT. Looking up the rest from reference TRBV7-3 and TRBJ1-1 gives the full variable domain: GAGVSQTPSNKVTEKGKYVELRCDPISGHTALYWYRQSLGQGPEFLIYFQGTGAADDSGLPNDRFFAVRPEGSVSTLKIQRTERGDSAVYLCASSLVGDREAFFGQGTRLTVV.

This rearrangement joins TRBV5-8 to TRBJ1-2; 7 nucleotides align to TRBD1. The V segment lost 4 bases and the J segment 0 bases; nucleotides outside the gene matches: 6. CDR3 length equals 15 residues. Germline V CDR1 and CDR2: SGHTS, YDEGEE. CDR3 sequence (DNA): TGTGCCAGCAGCAAGGACAGGACCTCTAACTATGGCTACACCTTC. Translating gives CASSKDRTSNYGYTF.

The chain has TRBV30 and TRBJ1-1; D is possibly TRBD1 (6 bases). The length of the CDR3 is 14 residues. Trimming removed 0 bases at V and 11 bases at J, with 19 bases between. Germline V gene data show CDR1 as GTSNPN and CDR2 as SVGIG (reference sequence). CDR3 nucleotide sequence: TGTGCCTGGAGTGTACGCAGGGGCCGGCTGGGGGCTTTCTTT. Its translation: CAWSVRRGRLGAFF.